Included here is one TCR beta chain sequence, with context. Sequenced by immunoSEQ multiplex PCR; TCRdb stores in-frame clones only, minus some. This table holds around 250,000 clones, 82% found once. The data belong to a study of blood T cell repertoires in COVID-19. At the level of the study: There were acute and convalescent COVID-19 samples, and they came from the United States, Italy and Spain. In each case, the material was cDNA or gDNA derived from T cells, B-cell-depleted T cells, or PBMCs.

Sequences were obtained from peripheral blood. The clonotype originates from an elderly woman with acute or convalescent COVID-19.

CDR3 sequence (DNA): TGTGCCAGCAGTTACTCGCGGGGGGACTTACAAGAGACCCAGTACTTC. It specifies CASSYSRGDLQETQYF. This chain joins TRBV6-2 or TRBV6-3 and TRBJ2-5, with 8 bases matching TRBD2. The CDR3 runs to 16 residues. Looked up from germline, CDR1 is MNHEY and CDR2 is SVGEGT. Trimming cost V 0 bases and J 2 bases; bases outside gene matches: 5.